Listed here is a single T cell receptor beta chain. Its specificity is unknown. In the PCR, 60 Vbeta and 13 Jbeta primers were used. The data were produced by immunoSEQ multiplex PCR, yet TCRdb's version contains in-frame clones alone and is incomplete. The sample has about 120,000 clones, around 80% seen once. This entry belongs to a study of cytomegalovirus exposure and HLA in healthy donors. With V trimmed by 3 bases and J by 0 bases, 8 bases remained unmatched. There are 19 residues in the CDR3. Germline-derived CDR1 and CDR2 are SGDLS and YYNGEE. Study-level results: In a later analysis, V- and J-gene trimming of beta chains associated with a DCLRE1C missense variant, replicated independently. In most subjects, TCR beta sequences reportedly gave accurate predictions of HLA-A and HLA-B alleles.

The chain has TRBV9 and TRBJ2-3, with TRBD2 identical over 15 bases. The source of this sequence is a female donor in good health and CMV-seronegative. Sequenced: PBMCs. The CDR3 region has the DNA TGTGCCAGCAGCGCTCTCGGGGGACTAGCGGGAGGCAGCACAGATACGCAGTATTTT. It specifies CASSALGGLAGGSTDTQYF.